A selection of T cell receptor beta chains follows, all from one sample in a study of cytotoxic CD8 clonotypes in ibrutinib-treated CLL. Profiling relied on immunoSEQ multiplex PCR, and the TCRdb table lists in-frame clones only, not all of them. The sample comprises more than 200,000 clones, under 75% of which are singletons, and 15% rests with the top ten. The material was PBMCs, obtained after 24 months of ibrutinib treatment. The receptors shown here come from a human donor with chronic lymphocytic leukemia. Both conserved end residues are trimmed from each CDR3. The D gene is left open where the match is weak. A clone size is listed for some rows: how often the clone was seen (once, few, many), or a class if it is expanded.

CDR3aa: ASSLDRAYEQY
v_gene: TRBV7-9
j_gene: TRBJ2-7
abundance: -
d_gene: TRBD1

CDR3aa: ASSQESGAGDTDTQY
v_gene: TRBV4-3
j_gene: TRBJ2-3
abundance: -
d_gene: TRBD2

CDR3aa: ASTPGGGANVLT
v_gene: TRBV6-5
j_gene: TRBJ2-6
abundance: -
d_gene: -

CDR3aa: ASSLDPSSGRTPYEQY
v_gene: TRBV11-3
j_gene: TRBJ2-7
abundance: -
d_gene: TRBD2

CDR3aa: ASSQEAQGGQPQH
v_gene: TRBV4-2
j_gene: TRBJ1-5
abundance: -
d_gene: TRBD1

CDR3aa: ASSLRGTGSYGSSYEQY
v_gene: TRBV11-2
j_gene: TRBJ2-7
abundance: -
d_gene: TRBD1

CDR3aa: AISESAPNSNQPQH
v_gene: TRBV10-3
j_gene: TRBJ1-5
abundance: -
d_gene: -

CDR3aa: ASSDGASGRFDEQF
v_gene: TRBV2
j_gene: TRBJ2-1
abundance: -
d_gene: TRBD2

CDR3aa: ASSYAGGGTGELF
v_gene: TRBV6-5
j_gene: TRBJ2-2
abundance: -
d_gene: TRBD2

CDR3aa: ASSIGSGRETQY
v_gene: TRBV19
j_gene: TRBJ2-5
abundance: -
d_gene: TRBD2

CDR3aa: ASSLGTGDALGYEQY
v_gene: TRBV27
j_gene: TRBJ2-7
abundance: -
d_gene: TRBD1

CDR3aa: ASSLETGGSGRKNIQY
v_gene: TRBV28
j_gene: TRBJ2-4
abundance: -
d_gene: -

CDR3aa: ATSGGTGTYGYT
v_gene: TRBV15
j_gene: TRBJ1-2
abundance: -
d_gene: TRBD1

CDR3aa: ASSSELSGANVLT
v_gene: TRBV13
j_gene: TRBJ2-6
abundance: -
d_gene: -

CDR3aa: ASSQDRGRPLGDTQY
v_gene: TRBV4-1
j_gene: TRBJ2-3
abundance: -
d_gene: TRBD2

CDR3aa: ASSSTGIGNQPQH
v_gene: TRBV28
j_gene: TRBJ1-5
abundance: -
d_gene: -

CDR3aa: ASSLVTGTGDYNEQF
v_gene: TRBV5-1
j_gene: TRBJ2-1
abundance: -
d_gene: TRBD1

CDR3aa: SVPQSYGYT
v_gene: TRBV29-1
j_gene: TRBJ1-2
abundance: -
d_gene: -

CDR3aa: ASSLRLGAVAYEQY
v_gene: TRBV27
j_gene: TRBJ2-7
abundance: -
d_gene: -

CDR3aa: ASSFTSGRISEQY
v_gene: TRBV7-9
j_gene: TRBJ2-7
abundance: once
d_gene: TRBD2

CDR3aa: ASSPFTDRAYEQY
v_gene: TRBV18
j_gene: TRBJ2-7
abundance: -
d_gene: TRBD1

CDR3aa: ASSYQTTPTGHTDTQY
v_gene: TRBV27
j_gene: TRBJ2-3
abundance: -
d_gene: -

CDR3aa: ASMKGASPGADTQY
v_gene: TRBV9
j_gene: TRBJ2-3
abundance: -
d_gene: -

CDR3aa: SVEDGKSSYEQY
v_gene: TRBV29-1
j_gene: TRBJ2-7
abundance: -
d_gene: -

CDR3aa: ASSAEGRSYGYT
v_gene: TRBV2
j_gene: TRBJ1-2
abundance: -
d_gene: -

CDR3aa: ASSDPASGRAGEQF
v_gene: TRBV18
j_gene: TRBJ2-1
abundance: -
d_gene: TRBD2

CDR3aa: ASSLFREHQPQH
v_gene: TRBV28
j_gene: TRBJ1-5
abundance: few
d_gene: -

CDR3aa: ASSAAGGADTQY
v_gene: TRBV9
j_gene: TRBJ2-3
abundance: -
d_gene: TRBD1

CDR3aa: ASSLRDRPYEQY
v_gene: TRBV19
j_gene: TRBJ2-7
abundance: -
d_gene: TRBD1

CDR3aa: ASSIGTGAYEQY
v_gene: TRBV19
j_gene: TRBJ2-7
abundance: -
d_gene: TRBD1

CDR3aa: ASSLAGSQQY
v_gene: TRBV13
j_gene: TRBJ2-7
abundance: -
d_gene: -

CDR3aa: ASSLAVTEQF
v_gene: TRBV7-2
j_gene: TRBJ2-1
abundance: few
d_gene: -

CDR3aa: ASSYTPGVTSEY
v_gene: TRBV6-5
j_gene: TRBJ2-7
abundance: few
d_gene: -

CDR3aa: ASSPTPRQPQH
v_gene: TRBV19
j_gene: TRBJ1-5
abundance: few
d_gene: -

CDR3aa: AGDNQETQY
v_gene: TRBV30
j_gene: TRBJ2-5
abundance: -
d_gene: -

CDR3aa: ASSDSRRAEQF
v_gene: TRBV6-4
j_gene: TRBJ2-1
abundance: -
d_gene: -

CDR3aa: ASSPVGVNYGYT
v_gene: TRBV5-1
j_gene: TRBJ1-2
abundance: few
d_gene: -

CDR3aa: ASSVASGASTDTQY
v_gene: TRBV9
j_gene: TRBJ2-3
abundance: -
d_gene: -

CDR3aa: ASSFAGTGDEQY
v_gene: TRBV7-6
j_gene: TRBJ2-7
abundance: -
d_gene: TRBD1

CDR3aa: ASSLGGDANYGYT
v_gene: TRBV28
j_gene: TRBJ1-2
abundance: few
d_gene: -